This T cell receptor (beta chain) derives from a study of shared clonotypes between healthy human individuals. Looking at the study overall: Plates per donor: three CD4 naive, three CD4 memory, two CD8 naive, one CD8 memory. Study-level results: What naive subsets generally showed was a larger estimated richness than memory subsets showed. Generation of non-shared clonotypes was less probable than generation of clonotypes shared by all four donors. Investigators collected only blood, and repertoires in tissues likely differ.

Sequencing was performed with immunoSEQ multiplex PCR; in TCRdb, only in-frame clones are kept and a portion is missing. The sample records around 2.1 million clones, around 93% being singletons. On this clone: What it binds is not known.

The ends were cut back, 4 bases at V and 4 bases at J, with 18 bases in the middle. This CDR3 spans 16 amino acids. Germline V CDR1 and CDR2: SGHRS, YFSETQ. Cells designated naive CD8 were CD45RO-negative and were positively selected for CCR7, with terminally differentiated effector memory CD45RA+ cells excluded. Sample: naive CD8+ T cells from PBMCs. The genes are TRBV5-1 and TRBJ2-1, with a weak D call TRBD2 (7 bases). This clonotype was sampled from a man younger than 35 in good health. Some clones in this sample may be carry-over from other donors' samples. CDR3 sequence reads: CASSPGRGGAYNEQFF. For the CDR3, the DNA is TGCGCCAGCAGCCCTGGGAGGGGGGGTGCGTACAATGAGCAGTTCTTC.